These 5 T cell receptor beta chains were all obtained from the same sample, sequenced in a study of blood T cell repertoires in COVID-19. Profiled with immunoSEQ multiplex PCR; TCRdb holds only in-frame clones, not every one. The sample has a few hundred thousand clones; about 90% are singletons. Sequencing was done on a sample of peripheral blood. Receptor source: a woman in her sixties or seventies with COVID-19, enrolled during active disease.

The chain is built from TRBV10-3 and TRBJ2-1; TRBD1 matches 8 bases. Germline-derived CDR1 and CDR2 are ENHRY and SYGVKD. The CDR3 is 17 residues long. The V and J ends lost 2 bases and 7 bases, in that order; junction bases with no gene match: 13. The CDR3 DNA follows: TGTGCCATCAGTGAGCCCGGGGGTGGGACAGGAAGGAATGAGCAGTTCTTC. It translates to CAISEPGGGTGRNEQFF.

This clone was seen only a few times. The chain combines TRBV25-1 with TRBJ1-6, with D unresolved. CDR1 MGHDK and CDR2 SYGVNS come from the germline V gene. V shed 1 base and J shed 4 bases, with 5 bases lying between them. The CDR3 covers 14 residues. CDR3: CASSESLYNSPLHF. CDR3 in DNA: TGTGCCAGCAGTGAATCCCTATATAATTCACCCCTCCACTTT.

This clone was seen a single time. The CDR3 protein is CASSLGAGIAYEQYF. CDR3 sequence (DNA): TGTGCCAGCAGTTTAGGAGCGGGGATAGCCTACGAGCAGTACTTC. The gene calls are TRBV27 and TRBJ2-7, with 7 bases identical to TRBD2. Per the germline V gene, CDR1 is MNHEY and CDR2 is SMNVEV (reference sequence). J gave up 2 bases and V 2 bases, and 6 bases lay outside the gene matches. This CDR3 contains 15 residues.

J is TRBJ1-1 and V is TRBV3-1 (or the pseudogene TRBV3-2); 7 bases fit TRBD1. Germline V gives CDR1 LGHDT, CDR2 YNNKEL (reference sequence). With V trimmed by 1 base and J by 5 bases, 1 base remained unmatched. This CDR3 spans 13 amino acids. The CDR3 loop reads CASSQAGGTEAFF. CDR3 sequence (DNA): TGTGCCAGCAGCCAAGCAGGGGGAACTGAAGCTTTCTTT.

This chain joins TRBV7-2 and TRBJ1-5; D is possibly TRBD1 (5 bases). The V and J ends lost 6 bases and 4 bases respectively, with 10 bases between them. CDR3 length: 13 amino acids. Germline assignment: CDR1 SGHTA and CDR2 FQGNSA. CDR3 sequence: CASSSYRNQPQHF. CDR3 coding DNA: TGTGCCAGCAGTTCCTACAGGAATCAGCCCCAGCATTTT.